These 30 T cell receptor beta chains originate from one sample sequenced in a study of CD4+ T cells in melanoma (dated by TCRdb to between 2022 and 2023). Libraries were prepared through the immunoSEQ multiplex PCR assay. In its TCRdb copy, this immuneACCESS table keeps in-frame sequences only and misses some clones. Where compared with another copy, unresolved V genes explain less than half of these, and the others have no known cause. In this sample the table shows 110,000 to 150,000 clones, about 90% of which occur a single time. The ten top clones hold 1.5% to 1.7% of the sample. The receptors derive from a human donor with melanoma.

For the CDR3, the DNA is TGTGCCAGTCGGGACAGGAACACTGAAGCTTTCTTT. Translation gives CASRDRNTEAFF. The chain carries TRBV19 and TRBJ1-1; 7 bases match TRBD1. In germline, CDR1 is LNHDA, CDR2 SQIVND (reference sequence). The junction had 1 base not matched to a gene; V was cut back by 8 bases and J by 1 base. The CDR3 has 12 residues. The complete variable domain, with remaining parts taken from reference TRBV19 and TRBJ1-1, reads DGGITQSPKYLFRKEGQNVTLSCEQNLNHDAMYWYRQDPGQGLRLIYYSQIVNDFQKGDIAEGYSVSREKKESFPLTVTSAQKNPTAFYLCASRDRNTEAFFGQGTRLTVV.

The V call is TRBV2, the J call TRBJ1-5; 12 bases match TRBD1. The CDR3 has 18 amino acids. V was pared by 6 bases and J by 1 base, with 10 bases of the junction left unmatched. Germline V gene data show CDR1 as SNHLY and CDR2 as FYNNEI. The CDR3 coding sequence is TGTGCCAGCAGCAAAAGCCGGGACAGGGGGCTGAGCAATCAGCCCCAGCATTTT. Translating gives CASSKSRDRGLSNQPQHF.

The rearrangement links TRBV7-9 to TRBJ2-7, with TRBD2 identical over 9 bases. V was pared by 6 bases and J by 2 bases, with 5 bases of the junction left unmatched. CDR3 size: 14 residues. Germline V gives CDR1 SEHNR, CDR2 FQNEAQ (reference sequence). Written as DNA, the CDR3 is TGTGCCAGCAGTAGTCTAGCGGGGCCCTACGAGCAGTACTTC. This sequence encodes CASSSLAGPYEQYF.

This clone occurred once. The chain is built from TRBV19 and TRBJ1-5, with 8 bases fitting TRBD1. Germline V CDR1 and CDR2: LNHDA, SQIVND (reference sequence). This CDR3 has 16 residues. V lost 5 bases, J lost 4 bases, and 10 bases stayed unmatched. CDR3 nucleotide sequence: TGTGCCAGTAGTCCAGGACAGGGATCTGGGAATCAGCCCCAGCATTTT. The encoded protein is CASSPGQGSGNQPQHF.

This clone was observed once. The genes are TRBV25-1 and TRBJ2-7, with D perhaps TRBD1 (6 bases). Germline assignment: CDR1 MGHDK and CDR2 SYGVNS. The CDR3 spans 13 residues. The ends were cut back, 7 bases at V and 2 bases at J, with 12 bases in the middle. For the CDR3, the DNA is TGTGCCAGCATGACCACAGGGCCCTACGAGCAGTACTTC. This codes for CASMTTGPYEQYF.

The rearrangement joins TRBV28 to TRBJ1-2; D not certain. The CDR3 sequence is 14 residues long. The V and J ends lost 2 bases and 8 bases respectively, with 15 bases between them. Germline assignment: CDR1 MDHEN and CDR2 SYDVKM. In DNA form, the CDR3 reads TGTGCCAGCAGTTTAAGAGGAGGTATTGGGGGCTACACCTTC. Residues: CASSLRGGIGGYTF.

V gene TRBV6-5 combines with J gene TRBJ2-1; 12 positions match TRBD2. Trimming took 6 bases from V and 4 from J; bases not matched to a gene: 4. This CDR3 is 15 amino acids long. In germline, CDR1 is MNHEY, CDR2 SVGAGI. The CDR3 DNA reads TGTGCCAGCAGCTTAGGGACTAGCGGGTACAATGAGCAGTTCTTC. This sequence encodes CASSLGTSGYNEQFF.

The J gene is TRBJ2-5, the V gene TRBV5-1; D tentatively reads TRBD1 or TRBD2 (6 bases each). The germline CDR1 and CDR2 sequences are SGHRS and YFSETQ. The V gene lost 4 bases and the J gene lost 2 bases, with 12 bases spanning the gap. The CDR3 runs 14 residues. The CDR3 DNA reads TGCGCCAGCAGCCGGTCGGGGGCACAAGAGACCCAGTACTTC. This encodes CASSRSGAQETQYF.

This chain uses TRBV7-6 with TRBJ1-2; D is unresolved. There are 13 residues in the CDR3. The V gene lost 1 base and the J gene lost 7 bases, with 10 bases spanning the gap. Germline V gene data show CDR1 as SGHVS and CDR2 as FNYEAQ. CDR3 sequence (DNA): TGTGCCAGCAGCTTAGACGGAGTGAGTGGCTACACCTTC. This codes for CASSLDGVSGYTF.

The rearrangement joins TRBV18 to TRBJ1-5; no reliable D call. The CDR3 has 12 amino acids. V shed 4 bases and J shed 4 bases, with 5 bases lying between them. Germline V CDR1 and CDR2: KGHSH, LQKENI. The CDR3 sequence is CASSRRNQPQHF. CDR3 coding DNA: TGTGCCAGCTCACGGAGAAATCAGCCCCAGCATTTT.

The chain joins TRBV18 to TRBJ2-3; TRBD2 agrees at 9 bases. Trimming took 1 base from V and 2 from J; bases not matched to a gene: 13. CDR1 and CDR2 (germline): KGHSH, LQKENI. The CDR3 runs 19 residues. DNA of the CDR3: TGTGCCAGCTCACCACGGGTTCCAGCGGGGGGTACCTACACAGATACGCAGTATTTT. As protein: CASSPRVPAGGTYTDTQYF.

The chain couples TRBV29-1 to TRBJ2-5, with D possibly being TRBD1 (6 bases). V dropped 8 bases and J dropped 1 base, with 17 bases sitting between them. This CDR3 has 14 amino acids. Per the germline V gene, CDR1 is SQVTM and CDR2 is ANQGSEA. CDR3 loop: CSLSEGVPQETQYF. CDR3 bases: TGCAGCCTATCAGAGGGGGTCCCCCAAGAGACCCAGTACTTC. The full variable domain, in which reference TRBV29-1 and TRBJ2-5 provide the parts outside the CDR3, is SAVISQKPSRDICQRGTSLTIQCQVDSQVTMMFWYRQQPGQSLTLIATANQGSEATYESGFVIDKFPISRPNLTFSTLTVSNMSPEDSSIYLCSLSEGVPQETQYFGPGTRLLVL.

This chain connects TRBV5-4 to TRBJ1-1; possibly TRBD1 for D (5 bases). The CDR3 runs to 18 residues. Germline V lookup: CDR1 SGHNT, CDR2 YYREEE (reference sequence). The V end lost 3 bases, the J end lost 0 bases, and 21 bases lay between the germline ends. As DNA, the CDR3 is TGTGCCAGCAGCTGGGAGGGGAAGGGGCTTGAGATGAACACTGAAGCTTTCTTT. Translating gives CASSWEGKGLEMNTEAFF. Based on the CDR3 plus reference TRBV5-4 and TRBJ1-1, the full variable domain is ETGVTQSPTHLIKTRGQQVTLRCSSQSGHNTVSWYQQALGQGPQFIFQYYREEENGRGNFPPRFSGLQFPNYSSELNVNALELDDSALYLCASSWEGKGLEMNTEAFFGQGTRLTVV.

V gene TRBV5-4 combines with J gene TRBJ2-5; D is possibly TRBD1 or TRBD2 (5 bases each). The CDR3 is 15 residues long. Germline CDR1 and CDR2: SGHNT and YYREEE (reference sequence). V was cut by 2 bases and J by 2 bases, with 13 bases left in between. The CDR3 DNA reads TGTGCCAGCAGCTTCCGGGACGGAGGACAAGAGACCCAGTACTTC. Its protein is CASSFRDGGQETQYF.

This clone was observed once. J is TRBJ1-2 and V is TRBV5-4; D uncertain. Germline assignment: CDR1 SGHNT and CDR2 YYREEE (reference sequence). The CDR3 is 13 amino acids. Deletions cut 2 bases from V and 2 bases from J, with 7 bases between. For the CDR3, the DNA is TGTGCCAGCAGCTTCACGGGAAACTATGGCTACACCTTC. Its protein product is CASSFTGNYGYTF.

The V call is TRBV5-1, the J call TRBJ1-6; 7 bases agree with TRBD1. The CDR3 length is 17 residues. Trimming took 4 bases from V and 9 from J; bases not matched to a gene: 16. The V gene's germline CDR1 is SGHRS and CDR2 YFSETQ. CDR3 sequence reads: CASSREFRQGSASPLHF. Written as DNA, the CDR3 is TGCGCCAGCAGCAGGGAATTCCGACAGGGCAGCGCTTCACCCCTCCACTTT.

The gene calls are TRBV5-6 and TRBJ2-1; the match to TRBD2 covers 8 bases. Germline-derived CDR1 and CDR2 are SGHDT and YYEEEE. The V and J ends lost 3 bases and 7 bases, in that order; junction bases with no gene match: 12. The CDR3 runs to 16 residues. CDR3 loop: CASSWETLAGLNEQFF. The CDR3 nucleotides read TGTGCCAGCAGCTGGGAAACGCTAGCGGGTTTAAATGAGCAGTTCTTC.

J is TRBJ1-5 and V is TRBV19; D gene unclear. V lost 9 bases and J lost 6, with 21 bases in between. The germline CDR1 and CDR2 sequences are LNHDA and SQIVND (reference sequence). This CDR3 region has 15 residues. The CDR3 protein is CASSGNREGGQPQHF. The CDR3 coding sequence is TGTGCCAGCAGTGGGAATAGGGAGGGAGGTCAGCCCCAGCATTTT.

The rearrangement links TRBV7-9 to TRBJ2-5; the D gene is possibly TRBD1 (5 bases). Germline CDR1 is SEHNR and CDR2 is FQNEAQ (reference sequence). Trimming removed 8 bases at V and 5 bases at J, with 15 bases between. This CDR3 is 13 amino acids long. CDR3 protein: CASSRGVGETQYF. The CDR3 DNA reads as TGTGCCAGCTCTAGGGGTGTCGGCGAGACCCAGTACTTC.

The CDR3 loop reads CARPVAVWVYEQYF. CDR3 DNA: TGTGCCAGACCGGTGGCAGTGTGGGTTTACGAGCAGTACTTC. The chain joins TRBV19 to TRBJ2-7; no definite D call. The V and J ends lost 9 bases and 4 bases respectively, with 19 bases between them. Germline V gene lookup returns CDR1 LNHDA and CDR2 SQIVND (reference sequence). This CDR3 comprises 14 residues.

The J gene is TRBJ2-5, the V gene TRBV5-4; 10 nucleotides line up with TRBD2. Per the germline V gene, CDR1 is SGHNT and CDR2 is YYREEE (reference sequence). CDR3 size: 17 residues. V lost 5 bases and J lost 1; bases outside the gene matches: 11. In DNA form, the CDR3 reads TGTGCCAGCAGTCGGGGGGGTAGCGGGGGGCTCCAAGAGACCCAGTACTTC. Translating gives CASSRGGSGGLQETQYF.

The chain recombines TRBV9 with TRBJ1-5; D remains ambiguous. Germline CDR1 reads SGDLS; CDR2 reads YYNGEE. The CDR3 consists of 13 residues. V was shortened by 2 bases and J by 6 bases, with 9 bases between the two germline ends. CDR3 nucleotide sequence: TGTGCCAGCAGCGTGGTCCGCTTTCAGCCCCAGCATTTT. This encodes CASSVVRFQPQHF.

Comment on this clone: The sample holds other DNA sequences that translate to the same CDR3. The chain couples TRBV7-6 to TRBJ2-7; D is unresolved. Germline CDR1 is SGHVS and CDR2 is FNYEAQ. Trimming stripped 5 bases from V and 0 bases from J, with 17 bases between. The CDR3 spans 16 residues. DNA for the CDR3: TGTGCCAGCAGCAAAATTTCCGTCGATAGCTCCTACGAGCAGTACTTC. Amino acid sequence: CASSKISVDSSYEQYF.

This chain connects TRBV5-5 to TRBJ2-5; the match to TRBD2 covers 12 bases. V lost 4 bases and J lost 0; bases outside the gene matches: 4. The CDR3 has 16 residues. Germline CDR1 reads SGHKS; CDR2 reads YYEKEE (reference sequence). The CDR3 DNA reads TGTGCCAGCAGCCCTCGACTAGCGGGGGACCAAGAGACCCAGTACTTC. It codes for CASSPRLAGDQETQYF.

V and J are TRBV9 and TRBJ1-1, with D uncertain. Trimming took 3 bases from V and 1 from J, leaving 16 bases between them. The germline V gene has CDR1 SGDLS and CDR2 YYNGEE. The CDR3 has 16 residues. This CDR3 is CASSAHTGLTNTEAFF. The CDR3 DNA reads as TGTGCCAGCAGCGCTCATACGGGATTAACGAACACTGAAGCTTTCTTT.

This clone has only one observation. Here the CDR3 reads CASSLLTGETNEQFF. The CDR3 nucleotides read TGCGCCAGCAGCTTATTGACAGGGGAGACCAATGAGCAGTTCTTC. This chain joins TRBV5-1 and TRBJ2-1; 8 nucleotides align to TRBD1. The CDR3 sequence is 15 residues long. V lost 2 bases, J lost 6 bases, and 7 bases stayed unmatched. Germline V lookup: CDR1 SGHRS, CDR2 YFSETQ.

The chain links TRBV6-5 to TRBJ1-6; D possibly corresponds to TRBD1 (5 bases). The CDR3 is made up of 14 amino acids. Trimming took off 2 bases at V and 10 bases at J, with 12 bases between the two ends. Germline V gene sequence: CDR1 MNHEY, CDR2 SVGAGI. The CDR3 region is CASSYEGLSSPLHF. The CDR3 DNA is TGTGCCAGCAGTTACGAGGGGCTCAGCTCACCCCTCCACTTT.

This clone was detected a few times. This sequence joins TRBV5-4 and TRBJ2-2; D is perhaps TRBD2 (7 bases). CDR3 size: 17 residues. The germline CDR1 and CDR2 sequences are SGHNT and YYREEE (reference sequence). Trimming cost V 0 bases and J 6 bases, with 18 bases left between them. The CDR3: CASSLGGGGNYPGELFF. CDR3 nucleotide sequence: TGTGCCAGCAGCTTGGGCGGCGGGGGCAATTACCCCGGGGAGCTGTTTTTT.

This chain joins TRBV5-4 and TRBJ1-3, with D tentatively TRBD1 (5 bases). The V end was cut by 4 bases, the J end by 4 bases, with 12 bases between. The germline gives CDR1 SGHNT, CDR2 YYREEE (reference sequence). The CDR3 has 14 residues. The CDR3 nucleotides read TGTGCCAGCAGCGCGGGACTACTCGGAAACACCATATATTTT. Protein: CASSAGLLGNTIYF.

This chain links TRBV9 with TRBJ2-1; no firm D call. The V gene lost 4 bases and the J gene lost 8 bases, with 10 bases spanning the gap. The CDR3 is made up of 12 amino acids. Germline V lookup: CDR1 SGDLS, CDR2 YYNGEE. CDR3 residues: CASSKVGYEQFF. The CDR3 DNA reads as TGTGCCAGCAGCAAGGTGGGATATGAGCAGTTCTTC.